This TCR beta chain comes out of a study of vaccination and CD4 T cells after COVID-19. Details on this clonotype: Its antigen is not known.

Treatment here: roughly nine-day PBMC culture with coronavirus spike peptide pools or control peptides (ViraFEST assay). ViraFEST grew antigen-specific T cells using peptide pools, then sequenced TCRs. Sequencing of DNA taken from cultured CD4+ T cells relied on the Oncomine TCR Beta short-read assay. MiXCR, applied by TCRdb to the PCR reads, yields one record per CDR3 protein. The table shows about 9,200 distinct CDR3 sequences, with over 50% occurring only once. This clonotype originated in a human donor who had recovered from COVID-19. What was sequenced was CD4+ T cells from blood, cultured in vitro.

CDR3 nucleotide sequence: TGTGCCAGCAGTTCCGGGGAGGGGGTTAACTATGGCTACACCTTC. The encoded protein is CASSSGEGVNYGYTF. The genes are TRBV27 and TRBJ1-2; possible D gene TRBD1, 6 bases. V was clipped by 4 bases and J by 1 base, with 13 bases between them. This CDR3 spans 15 amino acids. CDR1 is MNHEY, CDR2 SMNVEV, per germline (reference sequence).